This T cell receptor (beta chain) was documented in a study of response to subunit inactivated influenza vaccine. Overall study findings and caveats: Authors suggested seasonal influenza vaccinations each recruit few new T cells.

One entry per CDR3 protein results from TCRdb running MiXCR on the RT-PCR reads. The sample includes around 710,000 distinct CDR3 sequences, about 15% of them seen just once. Germline V gene lookup returns CDR1 MNHNS and CDR2 SASEGT. The junction had 5 bases not matched to a gene; V was cut back by 0 bases and J by 15 bases. This CDR3 has 13 residues. Concerning this clonotype: Its target is not known.

The origin of this receptor is a man in his forties or fifties who received an inactivated influenza vaccine. The chain employs TRBV6-1 and TRBJ1-6; 7 bases fit TRBD1. The specimen was PBMCs from blood, collected 14 to 15 days before vaccination. CDR3 in DNA: TGTGCCAGCAGTGAAGCCAATTACAGGGGCCTCCACTTT. Translation gives CASSEANYRGLHF.